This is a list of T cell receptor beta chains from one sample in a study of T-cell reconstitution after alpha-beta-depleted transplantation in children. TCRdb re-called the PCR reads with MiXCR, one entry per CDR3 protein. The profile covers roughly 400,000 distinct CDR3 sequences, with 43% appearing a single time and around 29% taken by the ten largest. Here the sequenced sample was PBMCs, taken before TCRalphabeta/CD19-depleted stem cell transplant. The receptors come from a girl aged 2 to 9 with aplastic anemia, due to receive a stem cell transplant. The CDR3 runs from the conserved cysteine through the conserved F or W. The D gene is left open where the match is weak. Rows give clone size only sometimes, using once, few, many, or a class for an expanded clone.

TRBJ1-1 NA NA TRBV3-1 CASRGNLGEAFF TGTGCCAGCCGTGGGAACTTGGGTGAAGCTTTCTTT
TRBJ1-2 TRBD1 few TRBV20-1 CSARGQTWTGRWGYTF TGCAGTGCTAGAGGCCAAACTTGGACAGGGCGGTGGGGCTACACCTTC
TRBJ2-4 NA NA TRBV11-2 CASSLGPLAVYF TGTGCCAGCAGCCTGGGACCGTTAGCGGTGTACTTC
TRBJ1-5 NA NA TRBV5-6 CASSFLGQPQHF TGTGCCAGCAGCTTCCTGGGTCAGCCCCAGCATTTT
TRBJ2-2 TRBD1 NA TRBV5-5 CASSLQGPGQHTGELFF TGTGCCAGCAGCTTGCAGGGTCCGGGACAGCACACCGGGGAGCTGTTTTTT
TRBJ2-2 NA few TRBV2 CLMGQNTGELFF TGTCTCATGGGACAGAACACCGGGGAGCTGTTTTTT
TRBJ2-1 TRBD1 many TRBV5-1 CASSRGHLGAQGDHEQFF TGCGCCAGCAGCAGAGGGCACTTGGGGGCGCAGGGGGATCATGAGCAGTTCTTC
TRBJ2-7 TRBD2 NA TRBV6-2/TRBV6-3 CASSYSATSGGSSYEQYF TGTGCCAGCAGTTACTCGGCGACTAGCGGGGGAAGCTCCTACGAGCAGTACTTC
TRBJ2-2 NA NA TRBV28 CASSFVGSTGELFF TGTGCCAGCAGTTTCGTGGGATCAACCGGGGAGCTGTTTTTT
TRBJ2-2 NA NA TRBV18 CASSSVQGPGELFF TGTGCCAGCTCATCCGTTCAGGGGCCCGGGGAGCTGTTTTTT
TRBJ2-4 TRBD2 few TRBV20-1 CSADSSTSGIKNIQYF TGCAGTGCTGACTCATCGACTAGCGGAATTAAAAACATTCAGTACTTC
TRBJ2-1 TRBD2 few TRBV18 CASSYGREGYNEQFF TGTGCCAGCTCCTACGGCCGGGAGGGTTACAATGAGCAGTTCTTC
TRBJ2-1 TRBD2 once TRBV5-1 CASAREGRILEQFF TGCGCCAGTGCGCGGGAGGGCAGAATCCTTGAGCAGTTCTTC
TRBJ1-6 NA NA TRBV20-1 CSASRGELDSPLHF TGCAGTGCATCTAGGGGGGAGTTGGATTCACCCCTCCACTTT
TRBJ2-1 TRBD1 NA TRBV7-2 CASSLATGLRYNEQFF TGTGCCAGCAGCTTAGCGACAGGGTTGCGGTACAATGAGCAGTTCTTC
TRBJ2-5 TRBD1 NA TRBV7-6 CASSPLSTGGTETQYF TGTGCCAGCAGCCCCTTATCGACAGGGGGGACAGAGACCCAGTACTTC
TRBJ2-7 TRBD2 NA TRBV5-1 CASSLEGLAGTYEQYF TGCGCCAGCAGCTTAGAGGGACTAGCGGGAACCTACGAGCAGTACTTC
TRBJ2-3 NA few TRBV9 CASSVDRGGTDTQYF TGTGCCAGCAGCGTCGATCGGGGAGGAACAGATACGCAGTATTTT
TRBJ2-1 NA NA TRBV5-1 CASREGGTYNEQFF TGCGCCAGCCGCGAGGGGGGGACCTACAATGAGCAGTTCTTC
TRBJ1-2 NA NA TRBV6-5 CASSYGQGGLGYTF TGTGCCAGCAGTTACGGGCAGGGAGGCCTCGGCTACACCTTC
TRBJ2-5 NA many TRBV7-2 CASSLVGGETQYF TGTGCCAGCAGTCTAGTCGGTGGGGAGACCCAGTACTTC
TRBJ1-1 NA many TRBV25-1 CASSEGLVTEAFF TGTGCCAGCAGTGAGGGGTTGGTCACTGAAGCTTTCTTT
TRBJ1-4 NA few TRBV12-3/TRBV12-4 CASSDLNGGLFF TGTGCCAGCAGTGACCTCAACGGGGGACTGTTTTTT
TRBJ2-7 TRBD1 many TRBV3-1 CASSQDHRLRGHEQYF TGTGCCAGCAGCCAAGATCATAGGCTCAGGGGGCACGAGCAGTACTTC